This entry is about one T cell receptor beta chain. These data originate in a study of blood T cell repertoires in COVID-19. Study background: The origin of the acute and convalescent COVID-19 samples was the United States, Italy and Spain.

Authors' data handling: Reference gene primer amplification yielded estimated nucleated cell counts. Clones were read by immunoSEQ multiplex PCR, and TCRdb kept only the in-frame ones, dropping some. That table supplies the V and J calls and clone size; D and trimming were determined from the DNA. The repertoire holds around 170,000 clones, with about nine tenths as singletons. In Cohort 3, a recovered donor had either two negative PCRs, clearance, or symptom resolution. Sequencing was performed on PBMCs or T cells enriched from blood (not recorded which). This receptor was identified in a woman aged 18-29 years who had recovered from COVID-19.

The CDR3 loop reads CAISESRGSEGEQYF. CDR3 bases: TGTGCCATCAGTGAGTCGAGAGGGTCGGAAGGCGAGCAGTACTTC. The chain has TRBV10-3 and TRBJ2-7; perhaps TRBD2 as D (5 bases). CDR3 length: 15 residues. Germline V gene data show CDR1 as ENHRY and CDR2 as SYGVKD. The germline V and J ends were trimmed by 0 bases and 6 bases, with 15 bases remaining between them.